Listed below are T cell receptor beta chains from one sample, sequenced in a study of radiation and T cells in renal cell carcinoma. Only in-frame clones appear in the TCRdb table, and some are missing; sequencing was by immunoSEQ multiplex PCR. Among some 25,000 clones listed, nearly 60% were seen once. This material consisted of tumor tissue, taken from a patient whose treatment was nephrectomy without radiotherapy. The source is a man between 35 and 55 years old with renal cell carcinoma. CDR3s leave out the opening cysteine and the closing phenylalanine or tryptophan.

j_gene	v_gene	CDR3aa
TRBJ1-2	TRBV11-2	ASSRTGSIVAYGYT
TRBJ2-1	TRBV19	ASSGGLDSYNEQF
TRBJ2-1	TRBV28	ASSLRPDGYYNEQF
TRBJ2-7	TRBV2	ASTWDNYEQY
TRBJ2-7	TRBV9	ASSPGQGANHEQY
TRBJ1-1	TRBV4-1	ASSQGTHEAF
TRBJ2-2	TRBV18	ASSPNTGELF
TRBJ1-4	TRBV30	AGRDREGTNEKLF
TRBJ1-6	TRBV18	ASSPIVRSYNSPLH
TRBJ2-3	TRBV14	ASSEGFLDPDTQY
TRBJ1-6	TRBV7-8	ASSLVPGDSPLH
TRBJ1-2	TRBV18	ASSPLSGQGIINYGYT